Listed below are T cell receptor beta chains from one sample, sequenced in a study of T cell responses to AZD1222 COVID-19 vaccine. Some clones are missing from TCRdb's copy, which holds only in-frame ones; the method was immunoSEQ multiplex PCR. The table lists over 95,000 clones, about 92% of them singletons, with roughly 12% in the top ten. The sequencing used peripheral blood, collected on day 0 of AZD1222 vaccination. Receptors were obtained from an adult in good health. The CDR3 runs from the conserved cysteine through the conserved F or W. The D gene is left open where the match is weak. The listing skips clone size in some rows; elsewhere it reads once, few, many or a size class.

j_gene | abundance | v_gene | d_gene | CDR3aa | CDR3nt
TRBJ1-6 | . | TRBV3-1/TRBV3-2 | TRBD1 | CASSQGTGGTYSPLHF | TGTGCCAGCAGCCAAGGGACAGGGGGGACTTATTCACCCCTCCACTTT
TRBJ1-3 | . | TRBV9 | . | CASSVENGGNTIYF | TGTGCCAGCAGCGTAGAGAACGGTGGAAACACCATATATTTT
TRBJ2-3 | . | TRBV27 | TRBD1 | CASSLRQGVDTQYF | TGTGCCAGCAGTCTCCGACAGGGAGTAGATACGCAGTATTTT
TRBJ2-7 | . | TRBV5-4 | . | CASSPPGQTTSEQYF | TGTGCCAGCAGCCCCCCTGGGCAGACAACTTCCGAGCAGTACTTC
TRBJ2-7 | once | TRBV4-3 | TRBD2 | CASSQDTSGSKYEQYF | TGCGCCAGCAGCCAAGACACTAGCGGGAGTAAGTACGAGCAGTACTTC
TRBJ1-3 | . | TRBV12-5 | . | CASAISRGSDGNTIYF | TGTGCTAGTGCCATCTCCAGGGGATCGGACGGAAACACCATATATTTT
TRBJ1-3 | . | TRBV18 | . | CASLRTDSGNTIYF | TGTGCCAGCTTACGGACTGACTCTGGAAACACCATATATTTT
TRBJ2-7 | . | TRBV19 | TRBD1 | CASSIGGQGNPWEQYF | TGTGCCAGTAGTATAGGTGGACAGGGTAACCCCTGGGAGCAGTACTTC
TRBJ2-7 | . | TRBV11-1 | . | CASSLRVTGFHEQYF | TGTGCCAGCAGCTTAAGGGTAACAGGGTTCCACGAGCAGTACTTC
TRBJ1-3 | . | TRBV7-2 | . | CASSFSTAGNTIYF | TGTGCCAGCAGCTTCAGTACAGCTGGAAACACCATATATTTT
TRBJ1-2 | once | TRBV6-1 | . | CASSDRGFGYTF | TGTGCCAGCAGTGATAGGGGGTTTGGCTACACCTTC
TRBJ1-1 | . | TRBV18 | . | CASSPIGTSEAFF | TGTGCCAGCTCACCGATAGGGACAAGTGAAGCTTTCTTT
TRBJ1-2 | . | TRBV5-1 | . | CASSLDTYGYTF | TGCGCCAGCAGCCTGGACACCTATGGCTACACCTTC
TRBJ2-2 | . | TRBV9 | TRBD2 | CASSSAATAPGVAGAGTGELFF | TGTGCCAGCAGCTCAGCAGCGACGGCCCCTGGCGTAGCGGGAGCGGGAACCGGGGAGCTGTTTTTT
TRBJ1-2 | . | TRBV6-5 | . | CASRRQAANYGYTF | TGTGCCAGCAGGAGACAGGCCGCTAACTATGGCTACACCTTC
TRBJ2-7 | . | TRBV6-2/TRBV6-3 | . | CASSQTAYEQYF | TGTGCCAGCAGTCAGACAGCCTACGAGCAGTACTTC
TRBJ2-1 | . | TRBV7-8 | . | CASSLGLNEQFF | TGTGCCAGCAGCTTAGGGCTAAATGAGCAGTTCTTC
TRBJ1-1 | . | TRBV18 | TRBD1 | CASSPRQGDTEAFF | TGTGCCAGCTCACCTCGACAGGGGGACACTGAAGCTTTCTTT
TRBJ1-1 | once | TRBV5-6 | . | CASSPGGPKMNTEAFF | TGTGCCAGCAGCCCGGGAGGACCGAAAATGAACACTGAAGCTTTCTTT
TRBJ1-2 | . | TRBV6-5 | . | CASSYWRENLRRGYTF | TGTGCCAGCAGTTACTGGCGGGAAAACCTGAGGAGAGGCTACACCTTC
TRBJ1-1 | . | TRBV7-9 | . | CASSPPDGQLIEAFF | TGTGCCAGCAGCCCCCCGGACGGACAGTTAATTGAAGCTTTCTTT
TRBJ2-7 | . | TRBV13 | . | CASSLGRDSFKQYF | TGTGCCAGCAGCTTAGGTAGGGATAGTTTCAAGCAGTACTTC
TRBJ1-6 | . | TRBV27 | . | CASSLRQGLNSPLHF | TGTGCCAGCAGTTTAAGGCAGGGGCTAAATTCACCCCTCCACTTT
TRBJ1-6 | . | TRBV2 | . | CASNQGGGQLNSPLHF | TGTGCCAGCAATCAAGGTGGTGGACAGTTAAATTCACCCCTCCACTTT
TRBJ2-7 | . | TRBV18 | TRBD2 | CASSVQSGGIYEQYF | TGTGCCAGCTCAGTACAGAGCGGGGGGATCTACGAGCAGTACTTC
TRBJ1-6 | . | TRBV6-6 | . | CASIPGTDNSPLHF | TGTGCCAGCATCCCCGGGACGGATAATTCACCCCTCCACTTT
TRBJ2-1 | . | TRBV28 | TRBD2 | CASSPTRTLAGYYNEQFF | TGTGCCAGCAGCCCCACCCGAACCTTAGCGGGATATTACAATGAGCAGTTCTTC
TRBJ1-5 | . | TRBV6-2/TRBV6-3 | . | CASSAKGFSLYSNQPQHF | TGTGCCAGCAGCGCGAAAGGGTTTAGTCTCTATAGCAATCAGCCCCAGCATTTT
TRBJ2-2 | . | TRBV30 | . | CAWSAFRQDLNTGELFF | TGTGCCTGGAGTGCCTTCAGACAGGACTTGAACACCGGGGAGCTGTTTTTT